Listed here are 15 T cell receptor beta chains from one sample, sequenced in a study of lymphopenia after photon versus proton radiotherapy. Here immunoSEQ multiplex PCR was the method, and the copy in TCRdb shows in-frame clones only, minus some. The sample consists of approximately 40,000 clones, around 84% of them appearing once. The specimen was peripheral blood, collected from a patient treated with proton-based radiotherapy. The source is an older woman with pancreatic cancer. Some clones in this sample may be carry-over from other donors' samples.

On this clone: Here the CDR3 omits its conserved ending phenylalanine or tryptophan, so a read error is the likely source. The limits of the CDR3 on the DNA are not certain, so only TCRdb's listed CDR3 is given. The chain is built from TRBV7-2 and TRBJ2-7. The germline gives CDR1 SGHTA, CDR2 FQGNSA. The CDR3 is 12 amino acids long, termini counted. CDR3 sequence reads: CASSLASGPPVL.

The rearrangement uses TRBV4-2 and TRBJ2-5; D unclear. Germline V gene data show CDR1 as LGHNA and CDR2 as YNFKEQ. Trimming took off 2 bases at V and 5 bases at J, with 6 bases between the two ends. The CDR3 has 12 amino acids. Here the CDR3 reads CASSQIRETQYF. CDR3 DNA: TGTGCCAGCAGCCAAATCCGGGAGACCCAGTACTTC.

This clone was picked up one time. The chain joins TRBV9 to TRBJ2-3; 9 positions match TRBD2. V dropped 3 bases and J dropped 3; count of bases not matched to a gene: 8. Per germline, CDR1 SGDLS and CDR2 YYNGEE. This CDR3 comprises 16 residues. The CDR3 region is CASSARSGSMTDTQYF. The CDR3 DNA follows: TGTGCCAGCAGCGCCCGTAGCGGGAGCATGACAGATACGCAGTATTTT.

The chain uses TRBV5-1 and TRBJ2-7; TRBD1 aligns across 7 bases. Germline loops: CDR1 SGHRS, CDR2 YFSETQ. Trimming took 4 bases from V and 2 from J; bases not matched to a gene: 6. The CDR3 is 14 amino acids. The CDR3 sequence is CASSPGQDPYEQYF. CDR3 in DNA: TGCGCCAGCAGCCCCGGACAGGACCCCTACGAGCAGTACTTC.

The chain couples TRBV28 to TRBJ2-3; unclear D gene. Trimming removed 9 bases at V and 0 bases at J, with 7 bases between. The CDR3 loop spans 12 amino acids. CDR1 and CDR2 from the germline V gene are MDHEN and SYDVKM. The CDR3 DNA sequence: TGTGCCAGTTCGGTTAGCACAGATACGCAGTATTTT. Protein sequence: CASSVSTDTQYF.

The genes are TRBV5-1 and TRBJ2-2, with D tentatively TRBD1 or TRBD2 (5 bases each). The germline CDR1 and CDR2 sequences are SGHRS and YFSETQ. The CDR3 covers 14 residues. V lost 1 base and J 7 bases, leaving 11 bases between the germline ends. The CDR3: CASSLWGSGGELFF. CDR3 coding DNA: TGCGCCAGCAGCTTGTGGGGGAGCGGCGGGGAGCTGTTTTTT. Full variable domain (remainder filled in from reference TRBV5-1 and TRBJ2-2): KAGVTQTPRYLIKTRGQQVTLSCSPISGHRSVSWYQQTPGQGLQFLFEYFSETQRNKGNFPGRFSGRQFSNSRSEMNVSTLELGDSALYLCASSLWGSGGELFFGEGSRLTVL.

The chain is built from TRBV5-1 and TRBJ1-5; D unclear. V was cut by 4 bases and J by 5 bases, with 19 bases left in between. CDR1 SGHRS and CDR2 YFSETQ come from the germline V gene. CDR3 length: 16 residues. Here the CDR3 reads CASSPWGIQGDQPQHF. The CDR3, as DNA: TGCGCCAGCAGCCCCTGGGGAATCCAAGGTGATCAGCCCCAGCATTTT.

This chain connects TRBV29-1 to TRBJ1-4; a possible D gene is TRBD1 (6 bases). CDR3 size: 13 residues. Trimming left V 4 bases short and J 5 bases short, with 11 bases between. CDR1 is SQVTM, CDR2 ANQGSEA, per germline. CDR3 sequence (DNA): TGCAGCGTTGTTGCGGGGGGCAATGAAAAACTGTTTTTT. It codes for CSVVAGGNEKLFF.

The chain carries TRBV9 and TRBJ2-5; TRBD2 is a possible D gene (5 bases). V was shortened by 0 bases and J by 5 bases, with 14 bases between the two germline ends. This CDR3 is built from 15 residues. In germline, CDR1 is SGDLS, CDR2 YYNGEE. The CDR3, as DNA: TGTGCCAGCAGCGTAGGTAGCGTCGGGCTTGAGACCCAGTACTTC. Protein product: CASSVGSVGLETQYF.

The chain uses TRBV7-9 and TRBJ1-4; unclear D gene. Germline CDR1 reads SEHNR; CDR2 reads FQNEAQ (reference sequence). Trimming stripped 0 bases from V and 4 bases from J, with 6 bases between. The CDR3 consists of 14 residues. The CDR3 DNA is TGTGCCAGCAGCTTAGCGGGGTTTAATGAAAAACTGTTTTTT. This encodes CASSLAGFNEKLFF.

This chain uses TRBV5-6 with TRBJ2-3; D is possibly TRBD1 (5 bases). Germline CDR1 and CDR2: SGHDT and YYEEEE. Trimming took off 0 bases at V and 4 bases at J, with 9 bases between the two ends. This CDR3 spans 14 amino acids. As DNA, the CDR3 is TGTGCCAGCAGCTTGGATCTAGGGGCAGATACGCAGTATTTT. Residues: CASSLDLGADTQYF.

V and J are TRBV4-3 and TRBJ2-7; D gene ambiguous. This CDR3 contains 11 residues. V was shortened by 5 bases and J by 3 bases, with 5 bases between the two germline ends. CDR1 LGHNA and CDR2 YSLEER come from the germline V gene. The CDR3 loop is CASSNFYEQYF. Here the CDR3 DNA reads TGCGCCAGCAGCAACTTCTACGAGCAGTACTTC.

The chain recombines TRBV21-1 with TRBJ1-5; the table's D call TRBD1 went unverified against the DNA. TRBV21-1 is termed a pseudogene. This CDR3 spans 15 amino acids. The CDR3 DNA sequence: TGTGCCAGCAGCAACTGGGACAAGACCAATCAGCCCCAGCATTTT. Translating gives CASSNWDKTNQPQHF.

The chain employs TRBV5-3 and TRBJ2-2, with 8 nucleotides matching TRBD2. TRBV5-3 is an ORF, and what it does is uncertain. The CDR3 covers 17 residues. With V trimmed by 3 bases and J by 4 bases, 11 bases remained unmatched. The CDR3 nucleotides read TGTGCCAGAAGCTCCTCCCCAGCGGGAGCGTCCACCGGGGAGCTGTTTTTT. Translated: CARSSSPAGASTGELFF.

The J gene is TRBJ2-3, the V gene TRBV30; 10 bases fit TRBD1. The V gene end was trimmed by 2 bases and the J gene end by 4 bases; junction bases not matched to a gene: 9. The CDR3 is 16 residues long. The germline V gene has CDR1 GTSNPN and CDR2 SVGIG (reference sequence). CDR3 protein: CAWSLRTGGLADTQYF. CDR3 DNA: TGTGCCTGGAGTCTCCGGACAGGGGGATTGGCAGATACGCAGTATTTT.